These 18 T cell receptor beta chains share one sample of origin, sequenced in a study of blood T cell repertoires in COVID-19. The protocol was immunoSEQ multiplex PCR, while the TCRdb copy is restricted to in-frame clones and leaves out a portion. The profile shows around 300,000 clones, about 85% of them singletons. Sequenced: peripheral blood. The receptors shown here come from a human donor in a cohort sampled during active COVID-19.

V gene TRBV29-1 combines with J gene TRBJ1-4, with D possibly TRBD1 on 6 matching bases. This CDR3 region has 14 residues. Germline V gene sequence: CDR1 SQVTM, CDR2 ANQGSEA. Trimming pared 6 bases from V and 2 bases from J, leaving 13 bases between. The CDR3 DNA reads TGCAGCGTCCTTAGGGGGGGGACTAATGAAAAACTGTTTTTT. This sequence encodes CSVLRGGTNEKLFF. The complete variable domain, with remaining parts taken from reference TRBV29-1 and TRBJ1-4, reads SAVISQKPSRDICQRGTSLTIQCQVDSQVTMMFWYRQQPGQSLTLIATANQGSEATYESGFVIDKFPISRPNLTFSTLTVSNMSPEDSSIYLCSVLRGGTNEKLFFGSGTQLSVL.

This clone was observed a handful of times. The J gene is TRBJ2-1, the V gene TRBV28; 10 nucleotides align to TRBD2. The germline gives CDR1 MDHEN, CDR2 SYDVKM. V lost 5 bases and J lost 4; bases outside the gene matches: 5. CDR3 length: 15 amino acids. The CDR3 sequence: CASSGTSGAYNEQFF. The CDR3 DNA reads as TGTGCCAGCAGTGGAACTAGCGGGGCTTACAATGAGCAGTTCTTC. Looking up the rest from reference TRBV28 and TRBJ2-1 gives the full variable domain: DVKVTQSSRYLVKRTGEKVFLECVQDMDHENMFWYRQDPGLGLRLIYFSYDVKMKEKGDIPEGYSVSREKKERFSLILESASTNQTSMYLCASSGTSGAYNEQFFGPGTRLTVL.

The CDR3 bases are TGTGCCAGCAGTTCGGTAAACTACGAGCAGTACTTC. Residues: CASSSVNYEQYF. This chain connects TRBV28 to TRBJ2-7; D is undetermined. V was clipped by 4 bases and J by 3 bases, with 7 bases between them. Germline assignment: CDR1 MDHEN and CDR2 SYDVKM. The CDR3 extends over 12 amino acids.

The chain has TRBV5-4 and TRBJ1-3; 8 bases agree with TRBD1. The CDR3 contains 14 residues. Germline V gene lookup returns CDR1 SGHNT and CDR2 YYREEE (reference sequence). Trimming took 0 bases from V and 6 from J; bases not matched to a gene: 2. This chain's CDR3 is CASSLGTGTNTIYF. The CDR3 DNA follows: TGTGCCAGCAGCTTGGGGACAGGGACAAACACCATATATTTT.

J is TRBJ2-1 and V is TRBV28; D ambiguous. This CDR3 comprises 13 residues. Between the trimmed V and J ends, which lost 6 bases and 0 bases, there was a span of 6 bases. Germline CDR1 MDHEN, CDR2 SYDVKM. The CDR3 nucleotides read TGTGCCAGCAGGCCCAGCTCCTACAATGAGCAGTTCTTC. It specifies CASRPSSYNEQFF.

V gene TRBV6-1 combines with J gene TRBJ1-5; D is unclear. Germline V gene sequence: CDR1 MNHNS, CDR2 SASEGT. V gave up 3 bases and J gave up 6 bases, with 12 bases separating them. The CDR3 is made up of 14 amino acids. The DNA for the CDR3 is TGTGCCAGCAGTGACGGGGAAAGTGGTCAGCCCCAGCATTTT. Its translation: CASSDGESGQPQHF.

The chain links TRBV4-1 to TRBJ2-3; 8 bases are shared with TRBD1. Unmatched junction bases numbered 11, after V lost 2 bases and J lost 1 base. The germline gives CDR1 MGHRA, CDR2 YSYEKL. The CDR3 runs to 18 residues. The CDR3 nucleotides are TGCGCCAGCAGCCAATATCTGGGACAGGTCCCTGGCACAGATACGCAGTATTTT. It codes for CASSQYLGQVPGTDTQYF.

The J gene is TRBJ2-3, the V gene TRBV7-2, with 14 bases matching TRBD2. The V gene's germline CDR1 is SGHTA and CDR2 FQGNSA. The CDR3 runs to 19 residues. Losses at the gene ends were 4 bases for V and 2 bases for J; bases not matched to a gene: 11. The CDR3 sequence is CASSSMGLAGEGSTDTQYF. DNA for the CDR3: TGTGCCAGCAGCTCGATGGGACTAGCGGGAGAGGGATCCACAGATACGCAGTATTTT.

This chain uses TRBV10-1 with TRBJ2-5; D might be TRBD2 (5 bases). CDR1 and CDR2 from the germline V gene are WNHNN and SYGVQD (reference sequence). V lost 5 bases and J lost 3, with 10 bases in between. This CDR3 comprises 13 residues. Here the CDR3 DNA reads TGCGCCAGCAGTAGCAGCGGAAAAGAGACCCAGTACTTC. It specifies CASSSSGKETQYF.

This rearrangement joins TRBV21-1 to TRBJ2-3; TRBD1 is the table's D call, not checked against the DNA. TRBV21-1 is deemed a pseudogene. The CDR3 has 17 residues. CDR3 loop: CASSKLRETGHTDTQYF. The CDR3 nucleotides read TGTGCCAGCAGCAAATTGCGTGAGACAGGTCACACAGATACGCAGTATTTT.

This chain uses TRBV15 with TRBJ2-3, with D uncertain. Between the trimmed V and J ends, which lost 0 bases and 7 bases, there was a span of 5 bases. This CDR3 comprises 12 residues. Germline CDR1 LNHNV, CDR2 YYDKDF (reference sequence). The CDR3 sequence: CATSRDHYTQYF. The CDR3 DNA is TGTGCCACCAGCAGAGATCATTATACGCAGTATTTT.

The chain carries TRBV9 and TRBJ1-4; unclear D gene. CDR3 length: 15 amino acids. Deletions cut 0 bases from V and 7 bases from J, with 13 bases between. Germline V gene sequence: CDR1 SGDLS, CDR2 YYNGEE. In nucleotides, the CDR3 is TGTGCCAGCAGCGTAGGTGGGAGGTATGGTGAAAAACTGTTTTTT. Amino acids: CASSVGGRYGEKLFF.

The chain couples TRBV14 to TRBJ2-5, with D possibly matching TRBD2 (5 bases). Germline CDR1 reads SGHDN; CDR2 reads FVKESK. The CDR3 is 14 amino acids. V was clipped by 4 bases and J by 4 bases, with 13 bases between them. CDR3: CASSRGILGETQYF. As DNA, the CDR3 is TGTGCCAGCAGCCGAGGGATTTTAGGAGAGACCCAGTACTTC. The full variable domain, rest sourced from reference TRBV14 and TRBJ2-5, is EAGVTQFPSHSVIEKGQTVTLRCDPISGHDNLYWYRRVMGKEIKFLLHFVKESKQDESGMPNNRFLAERTGGTYSTLKVQPAELEDSGVYFCASSRGILGETQYFGPGTRLLVL.

The rearrangement links TRBV6-5 to TRBJ1-3, with D possibly TRBD1 on 5 matching bases. Between the trimmed V and J ends, which lost 4 bases and 2 bases, there was a span of 12 bases. Germline assignment: CDR1 MNHEY and CDR2 SVGAGI. The CDR3 contains 15 residues. Here the CDR3 DNA reads TGTGCCAGCAGTTGGCGGGGAGGGGCTGGAAACACCATATATTTT. Amino acids: CASSWRGGAGNTIYF.

The CDR3 DNA follows: TGTGCCAGCATCAGCCCGGGGACCTACGAGCAGTACTTC. Translation gives CASISPGTYEQYF. V and J are TRBV27 and TRBJ2-7, with D possibly matching TRBD2 (5 bases). CDR3 length: 13 residues. Germline lookup yields CDR1 MNHEY and CDR2 SMNVEV (reference sequence). V lost 7 bases to trimming and J lost 2 bases, with 12 bases between them.

For this clone: At one boundary the junction diverges from the germline segment, which might be a read error. The chain joins TRBV7-7 to TRBJ2-7; D perhaps matches TRBD2 (5 bases). The germline V gene encodes CDR1 SSHAT and CDR2 FNYEAQ (reference sequence). CDR3 length equals 15 residues. The CDR3 DNA reads TGTGCTAGCAGCTTAGCCTCTAGAGCGGCTTACGAGCAGTACTTC. Translated: CASSLASRAAYEQYF.

The chain recombines TRBV29-1 with TRBJ2-2, with a weak D call TRBD2 (6 bases). The CDR3 extends over 15 amino acids. CDR1 is SQVTM and CDR2 is ANQGSEA in the germline V gene. V was trimmed by 6 bases and J by 3 bases, leaving 17 bases between them. The CDR3 DNA sequence: TGCAGCGTCCGCGGGGATGCCCGGGACACCGGGGAGCTGTTTTTT. Amino acid sequence: CSVRGDARDTGELFF.

CDR3 amino acids: CASSQKGPFPETQYF. CDR3 nucleotides: TGTGCCAGCAGTCAGAAGGGGCCTTTCCCGGAGACCCAGTACTTC. The chain joins TRBV27 to TRBJ2-5; D possibly corresponds to TRBD1 (5 bases). Trimming took 5 bases from V and 5 from J, leaving 18 bases between them. Germline V gene data show CDR1 as MNHEY and CDR2 as SMNVEV (reference sequence). The CDR3 runs to 15 residues.